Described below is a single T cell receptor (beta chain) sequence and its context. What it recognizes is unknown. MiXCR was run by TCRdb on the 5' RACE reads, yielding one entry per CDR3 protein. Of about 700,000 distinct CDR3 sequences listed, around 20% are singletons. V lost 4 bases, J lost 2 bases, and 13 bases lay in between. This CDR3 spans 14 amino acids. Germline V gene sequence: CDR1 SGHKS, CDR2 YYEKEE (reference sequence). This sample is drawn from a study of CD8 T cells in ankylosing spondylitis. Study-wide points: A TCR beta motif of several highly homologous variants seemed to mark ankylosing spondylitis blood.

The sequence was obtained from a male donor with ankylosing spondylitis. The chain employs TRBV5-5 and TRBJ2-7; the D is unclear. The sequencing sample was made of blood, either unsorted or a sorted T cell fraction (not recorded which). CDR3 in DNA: TGTGCCAGCAGCCACCCCAGTATTCCCTACGAGCAGTACTTC. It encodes CASSHPSIPYEQYF.